This TCR beta chain is from a study of Tregs in tolerant kidney transplant recipients. Study-wide points: Biological reproducibility was not directly addressed, but technical replication error appeared minimal. Some patients' samples used different primers over time, so nucleotide sequences weren't comparable. In tolerant patients, donor-specific Tregs outgrew total Tregs, suggesting antigen-driven expansion.

The repertoire was sequenced with immunoSEQ multiplex PCR; TCRdb's copy has only in-frame clones and lacks some. This repertoire includes roughly 48,000 clones. A note on this clone: The antigen remains undetermined. The CDR3 end lies 3 residues beyond the end of the read and is filled in from the germline J gene.

The CDR3 is made up of 15 amino acids. Per germline, CDR1 LNHDA and CDR2 SQIVND (reference sequence). The V gene end was trimmed by 9 bases and the J gene end by 3 bases; junction bases not matched to a gene: 7. This TCR was sampled from a human donor who received a combined kidney and bone marrow transplant. The chain uses TRBV19 and TRBJ2-3; the match to TRBD2 covers 12 bases. Sequenced material: CD4+ T cells from blood, taken before the transplant. CDR3 DNA (partial): TGTGCCAGCAACCCCGGACTAGCGGGAACAGATACG. It is translated as CASNPGLAGTDT. The complete CDR3 sequence is CASNPGLAGTDTQYF.